A single sample gave rise to the 17 T cell receptor beta chains below, sequenced in a study of regulatory T cells in long-lasting Graves disease. Sequencing libraries for TCR beta were prepared with iRepertoire HTBI primers and Arm-PCR of CDR3 regions. From the multiplex PCR reads, TCRdb called clonotypes with MiXCR, one entry per CDR3 protein. In the table there are roughly 250,000 distinct CDR3 sequences, approximately 20% of which are singletons. The time point denotes: newly diagnosed GD, antithyroid drugs for less than 3 months. Generation of the TCR library employed RNA extracted from PBMCs. This sample was also put to use in a study of T cells in Graves' hyperthyroidism and ophthalmopathy.

Sequenced material: peripheral blood mononuclear cells (PBMCs), taken at new diagnosis, from a patient treated with antithyroid drugs. The receptors stem from a woman in her 30s with Graves disease.

This clonotype has a count of ten or more. V gene TRBV7-6 combines with J gene TRBJ1-5, with D unclear. This CDR3 is built from 14 residues. V lost 5 bases to trimming and J lost 9 bases, with 17 bases between them. Germline V gene lookup returns CDR1 SGHVS and CDR2 FNYEAQ. The CDR3 region has the DNA TGTGCCAGCAGCCCCCGCGACGGGCGATGGCCCCAGCATTTT. Translation: CASSPRDGRWPQHF.

This clonotype has at least ten counts. The rearrangement uses TRBV19 and TRBJ2-3, with 10 bases lining up with TRBD2. Trimming took 6 bases from V and 2 from J; bases not matched to a gene: 14. The CDR3 runs 18 residues. The germline CDR1 and CDR2 sequences are LNHDA and SQIVND (reference sequence). The CDR3 nucleotides are TGTGCCAGTAGCCGTCCTAGCGGGGGAAGGTTAATCACAGATACGCAGTATTTT. It translates to CASSRPSGGRLITDTQYF.

The rearrangement joins TRBV11-2 to TRBJ2-1, with 9 nucleotides matching TRBD2. The CDR3 extends over 16 amino acids. The V gene's germline CDR1 is SGHAT and CDR2 FQNNGV. V gave up 2 bases and J gave up 7 bases; unmatched junction bases: 9. Here the CDR3 DNA reads TGTGCCAGCAGCTTAAGTGGCGGGGGGGCCATAAATGAGCAGTTCTTC. It codes for CASSLSGGGAINEQFF.

This clonotype occurred many times. V is TRBV7-6 and J is TRBJ2-4; D unresolved. V lost 5 bases and J lost 0, with 11 bases in between. This CDR3 is 15 amino acids long. The germline V gene encodes CDR1 SGHVS and CDR2 FNYEAQ. CDR3 in amino acids: CASSLPKPAKNIQYF. As DNA, the CDR3 is TGTGCCAGCAGCCTACCCAAACCAGCCAAAAACATTCAGTACTTC. The variable domain in full, completed from reference TRBV7-6 and TRBJ2-4, reads GAGVSQSPRYKVTKRGQDVALRCDPISGHVSLYWYRQALGQGPEFLTYFNYEAQQDKSGLPNDRFSAERPEGSISTLTIQRTEQRDSAMYRCASSLPKPAKNIQYFGAGTRLSVL.

The rearrangement uses TRBV15 and TRBJ2-3; 8 bases match TRBD2. The J segment lost 2 bases and the V segment lost 0 bases, leaving 10 bases of the junction unmatched. This CDR3 is 18 amino acids long. Germline CDR1 reads LNHNV; CDR2 reads YYDKDF (reference sequence). The CDR3 DNA follows: TGTGCCACCAGCAGAGAACTTTTTCGCGGGGGGACCACAGATACGCAGTATTTT. Protein sequence: CATSRELFRGGTTDTQYF.

This clonotype was counted many times. The CDR3 DNA reads as TGCAGTGCTCCCCGGGACAGGAACACCTATAATTCACCCCTCCACTTT. Translating it yields CSAPRDRNTYNSPLHF. The chain links TRBV20-1 to TRBJ1-6, with TRBD1 matching 8 bases. With 5 bases clipped from V and 2 bases from J, the junction kept 8 bases outside the gene matches. The germline CDR1 and CDR2 sequences are DFQATT and SNEGSKA (reference sequence). The CDR3 extends over 16 amino acids.

This chain links TRBV10-3 with TRBJ1-1, with D unresolved. The germline CDR1 and CDR2 sequences are ENHRY and SYGVKD. The CDR3 length is 13 residues. Trimming cost V 6 bases and J 5 bases, with 13 bases left between them. CDR3 residues: CAIRGPGSTEAFF. The CDR3 DNA sequence: TGTGCCATCAGGGGCCCGGGCTCAACTGAAGCTTTCTTT.

J is TRBJ2-7 and V is TRBV7-9; 8 positions agree with TRBD2. Trimming cost V 2 bases and J 4 bases; bases outside gene matches: 10. Germline V CDR1 and CDR2: SEHNR, FQNEAQ (reference sequence). The CDR3 has 16 amino acids. The CDR3 DNA reads as TGTGCCAGCAGCTTAAGGGTAGCGGGGAATGATTACGAGCAGTACTTC. The encoded protein is CASSLRVAGNDYEQYF.

This clonotype showed up many times. The rearrangement uses TRBV2 and TRBJ1-1, with D hard to call. The CDR3 covers 11 residues. V was cut by 4 bases and J by 4 bases, with 4 bases left in between. Germline-derived CDR1 and CDR2 are SNHLY and FYNNEI. The CDR3 DNA sequence: TGTGCCAGCAGTGTCTTCACTGAAGCTTTCTTT. Protein product: CASSVFTEAFF. Complete variable domain (other parts from reference TRBV2 and TRBJ1-1): EPEVTQTPSHQVTQMGQEVILRCVPISNHLYFYWYRQILGQKVEFLVSFYNNEISEKSEIFDDQFSVERPDGSNFTLKIRSTKLEDSAMYFCASSVFTEAFFGQGTRLTVV.

V and J are TRBV3-1 and TRBJ2-3; TRBD2 matches 15 bases. Trimming at V came to 3 bases and at J to 4 bases, leaving 5 bases not matched to a gene. Germline V gene data show CDR1 as LGHDT and CDR2 as YNNKEL (reference sequence). The CDR3 spans 17 residues. CDR3 DNA: TGTGCCAGCAGCCACTGGACTAGCGGGAGGGCATCAGATACGCAGTATTTT. Residues: CASSHWTSGRASDTQYF.

This clonotype was seen many times. The V gene is TRBV7-9, the J gene TRBJ1-1, with D perhaps matching TRBD1 (6 bases). Germline CDR1 and CDR2: SEHNR and FQNEAQ (reference sequence). The CDR3 is 14 amino acids. Deletions cut 5 bases from V and 5 bases from J, with 15 bases between. The CDR3 nucleotides read TGTGCCAGCAGCCTCCAAGGGGGGTGGACTGAAGCTTTCTTT. Translation gives CASSLQGGWTEAFF.

This clonotype has at least ten counts. This chain links TRBV7-9 with TRBJ2-7; weak D call: TRBD1 (6 bases). CDR1 and CDR2 (germline): SEHNR, FQNEAQ (reference sequence). This CDR3 has 14 amino acids. V shed 4 bases and J shed 2 bases, with 12 bases lying between them. CDR3 in amino acids: CASSSTGNTYEQYF. The CDR3 DNA is TGTGCCAGCAGCTCCACAGGGAATACCTACGAGCAGTACTTC.

At least ten counts were recorded for this clonotype. The rearrangement joins TRBV27 to TRBJ2-1; 9 positions match TRBD2. This CDR3 contains 17 residues. V dropped 1 base and J dropped 5; count of bases not matched to a gene: 9. Germline CDR1 MNHEY, CDR2 SMNVEV (reference sequence). The CDR3 protein is CASSLFASGAYDNEQFF. The CDR3 region has the DNA TGTGCCAGCAGTTTATTCGCTAGCGGGGCCTACGACAATGAGCAGTTCTTC.

This clonotype was recorded at least ten times. The chain uses TRBV29-1 and TRBJ1-1; a weak D match, TRBD1 (5 bases). The ends were cut back, 8 bases at V and 2 bases at J, with 21 bases in the middle. The CDR3 is made up of 15 amino acids. Germline CDR1 reads SQVTM; CDR2 reads ANQGSEA. CDR3 loop: CSSWGGDRKNTEAFF. CDR3 in DNA: TGCAGCTCCTGGGGGGGGGACCGTAAAAACACTGAAGCTTTCTTT.

This clonotype has more than one count but fewer than ten. The chain recombines TRBV7-2 with TRBJ2-7; the match to TRBD2 covers 11 bases. The CDR3 contains 14 residues. V was pared by 3 bases and J by 7 bases, with 5 bases of the junction left unmatched. Per germline, CDR1 SGHTA and CDR2 FQGNSA. CDR3 in amino acids: CASSFLAGGGEQYF. The CDR3 nucleotides read TGTGCCAGCAGCTTCCTAGCGGGGGGAGGGGAGCAGTACTTC.

Many counts were recorded for this clonotype. This rearrangement joins TRBV12-3 or TRBV12-4 to TRBJ2-2; TRBD1 matches 9 bases. CDR3 length: 14 residues. Trimming cost V 6 bases and J 5 bases; bases outside gene matches: 4. As DNA, the CDR3 is TGTGCCAGCAGGACGGGACAGGGAACCGGGGAGCTGTTTTTT. This codes for CASRTGQGTGELFF.

This clonotype was detected many times. V gene TRBV9 combines with J gene TRBJ1-1; no definite D call. V lost 0 bases to trimming and J lost 0 bases, with 9 bases between them. The CDR3 spans 15 residues. Germline V CDR1 and CDR2: SGDLS, YYNGEE. CDR3 sequence reads: CASSVGGSVNTEAFF. The CDR3 DNA is TGTGCCAGCAGCGTAGGTGGCAGCGTGAACACTGAAGCTTTCTTT.